This T cell receptor beta chain originates from a study of T cells after yellow fever vaccination. TCRdb recomputed calls from the 5' RACE reads with MiXCR, one row per CDR3 protein. Of just under 600,000 distinct CDR3 sequences in the sample, 13% were seen once. V gave up 8 bases and J gave up 3 bases; unmatched junction bases: 6. Per the germline V gene, CDR1 is SGHTA and CDR2 is FQGNSA. The CDR3 contains 15 residues. This sequence joins TRBV7-2 and TRBJ2-3; 12 bases are a match to TRBD2. The sequence was obtained from a young man who received the YFV17D yellow fever vaccine. The material sequenced was PBMCs, taken on the day of the yellow fever booster vaccination. The CDR3 here is CASGALAGGTDTQYF. The CDR3 DNA reads as TGTGCCAGCGGGGCCCTAGCGGGAGGGACAGATACGCAGTATTTT.